These 30 T cell receptor beta chains share one sample of origin, sequenced in a study of T cell responses to AZD1222 COVID-19 vaccine. Assay: immunoSEQ multiplex PCR; the TCRdb copy retains only in-frame clones and omits some. In the table there are more than 110,000 clones, roughly 92% of which are singletons. The specimen comprised peripheral blood, sampled on day 0 of AZD1222 vaccination. The receptors stem from an adult in good health.

V usage is TRBV13 and J usage is TRBJ1-2; TRBD1 might be the D (5 bases). This CDR3 spans 13 amino acids. Trimming removed 5 bases at V and 3 bases at J, with 10 bases between. The germline gives CDR1 PRHDT, CDR2 FYEKMQ (reference sequence). The CDR3 nucleotides are TGTGCCAGCAGCCCTACCAGGGACTATGGCTACACCTTC. This encodes CASSPTRDYGYTF.

The V gene is TRBV11-2, the J gene TRBJ2-7; D remains unclear. There are 13 residues in the CDR3. Germline V gives CDR1 SGHAT, CDR2 FQNNGV. V lost 1 base and J 2 bases, leaving 6 bases between the germline ends. The CDR3 spells CASSLGPAYEQYF. For the CDR3, the DNA is TGTGCCAGCAGCTTAGGTCCAGCCTACGAGCAGTACTTC.

The chain is built from TRBV6-5 and TRBJ1-2; no reliable D call. The CDR3 loop spans 13 amino acids. CDR1 is MNHEY and CDR2 is SVGAGI in the germline V gene. Between the trimmed V and J ends, which lost 8 bases and 4 bases, there was a span of 14 bases. CDR3 sequence (DNA): TGTGCCAGCCTGAGGATCCTAACCTATGGCTACACCTTC. This translates into CASLRILTYGYTF.

This rearrangement joins TRBV5-1 to TRBJ1-3; D unresolved. CDR1 and CDR2 (germline): SGHRS, YFSETQ. This CDR3 is 15 amino acids long. V shed 2 bases and J shed 0 bases, with 9 bases lying between them. The CDR3 protein is CASSFDIRSGNTIYF. The CDR3 DNA is TGCGCCAGCAGCTTCGACATTCGCTCTGGAAACACCATATATTTT.

The rearrangement joins TRBV9 to TRBJ2-7; 7 bases line up with TRBD1. The germline V gene encodes CDR1 SGDLS and CDR2 YYNGEE. CDR3 length: 14 residues. The junction had 6 bases not matched to a gene; V was cut back by 1 base and J by 5 bases. CDR3 nucleotides: TGTGCCAGCAGCGTACTAATGCAGGGGGACGAGCAGTACTTC. This codes for CASSVLMQGDEQYF.

The chain recombines TRBV11-2 with TRBJ2-7; D is undetermined. This CDR3 is 12 amino acids long. The V end lost 4 bases, the J end lost 3 bases, and 7 bases lay between the germline ends. Germline values: CDR1 SGHAT, CDR2 FQNNGV. The CDR3 DNA reads as TGTGCCAGCAGCTCGACAAGCTACGAGCAGTACTTC. It is translated as CASSSTSYEQYF.

The rearrangement links TRBV6-6 to TRBJ2-7, with D perhaps matching TRBD2 (6 bases). Trimming pared 6 bases from V and 2 bases from J, leaving 17 bases between. The germline V gene encodes CDR1 MNHNY and CDR2 SVGAGI (reference sequence). CDR3 size: 15 residues. CDR3 in amino acids: CASREGGTLPYEQYF. As DNA, the CDR3 is TGTGCCAGCAGGGAGGGAGGCACTCTCCCCTACGAGCAGTACTTC.

CDR3 nucleotides: TGCGCCAGCAGCTTGACAGGGGGCTACGAGCAGTACTTC. Protein: CASSLTGGYEQYF. The chain employs TRBV5-1 and TRBJ2-7; 8 bases fit TRBD1. In germline, CDR1 is SGHRS, CDR2 YFSETQ. The CDR3 length is 13 residues. Trimming removed 1 base from V and 3 bases from J; junction bases left unmatched: 0.

The CDR3 nucleotides read TGTGCCAGCAGTTTATCTAGCAGGACAGTGTATGGCTACACCTTC. Its translation is CASSLSSRTVYGYTF. The chain links TRBV27 to TRBJ1-2; perhaps TRBD1 as D (6 bases). V lost 0 bases, J lost 5 bases, and 13 bases lay in between. The CDR3 covers 15 residues. CDR1 is MNHEY and CDR2 is SMNVEV in the germline V gene (reference sequence).

J is TRBJ1-1 and V is TRBV10-3; D remains unclear. This CDR3 contains 13 residues. V was clipped by 4 bases and J by 1 base, with 7 bases between them. Germline loops: CDR1 ENHRY, CDR2 SYGVKD. DNA of the CDR3: TGTGCCATCAGTGGGGTCCAGAACACTGAAGCTTTCTTT. Translating gives CAISGVQNTEAFF.

The V gene is TRBV7-9, the J gene TRBJ2-3; TRBD2 aligns across 7 bases. The length of the CDR3 is 18 residues. Germline V gene sequence: CDR1 SEHNR, CDR2 FQNEAQ (reference sequence). V was clipped by 8 bases and J by 2 bases; unmatched bases: 19. In DNA, the CDR3 is TGTGCCAGCTACAACTCGGGGTGGCGGGAGCGCCCCACAGATACGCAGTATTTT. It is translated as CASYNSGWRERPTDTQYF.

The rearrangement joins TRBV3-1 (or the pseudogene TRBV3-2) to TRBJ1-1; D remains unclear. V lost 3 bases and J 0 bases, leaving 8 bases between the germline ends. The CDR3 loop spans 14 amino acids. Germline V CDR1 and CDR2: LGHDT, YNNKEL (reference sequence). The CDR3, as DNA: TGTGCCAGCAGCCAGATAGCAATGAACACTGAAGCTTTCTTT. It specifies CASSQIAMNTEAFF.

CDR3 bases: TGTGCCAGCAGTTACATTGGGCGCATCGGGGAGCTGTTTTTT. Amino acids: CASSYIGRIGELFF. This chain uses TRBV6-5 with TRBJ2-2; D gene unclear. Trimming pared 2 bases from V and 7 bases from J, leaving 11 bases between. This CDR3 spans 14 amino acids. Germline CDR1 reads MNHEY; CDR2 reads SVGAGI.

V and J are TRBV12-3 or TRBV12-4 and TRBJ2-5, with D hard to call. The CDR3 runs 13 residues. Trimming pared 3 bases from V and 7 bases from J, leaving 12 bases between. CDR3 in amino acids: CASSLSWSGTQYF. DNA of the CDR3: TGTGCCAGCAGTTTGTCATGGTCGGGGACCCAGTACTTC.

The chain has TRBV28 and TRBJ1-3; no definite D call. Germline assignment: CDR1 MDHEN and CDR2 SYDVKM. This CDR3 spans 16 amino acids. V was clipped by 4 bases and J by 9 bases, with 22 bases between them. CDR3 protein: CASSSQTQTLGGTIYF. In DNA, the CDR3 is TGTGCCAGCAGTTCGCAGACACAAACCTTAGGAGGCACCATATATTTT.

This clone was seen once. This sequence joins TRBV27 and TRBJ2-2, with D tentatively TRBD2 (6 bases). CDR1 is MNHEY and CDR2 is SMNVEV in the germline V gene (reference sequence). Trimming stripped 5 bases from V and 5 bases from J, with 9 bases between. CDR3 length equals 13 residues. Here the CDR3 reads CASSPRGTGELFF. CDR3 in DNA: TGTGCCAGCAGTCCCCGGGGGACCGGGGAGCTGTTTTTT.

The chain combines TRBV5-3 with TRBJ1-1; a possible D gene is TRBD1 (5 bases). TRBV5-3 has ORF status, its function being uncertain. The CDR3 runs to 12 residues. Trimming cost V 4 bases and J 1 base, with 5 bases left between them. The CDR3 region is CARSGQNTEAFF. For the CDR3, the DNA is TGTGCCAGAAGCGGACAGAACACTGAAGCTTTCTTT.

This rearrangement joins TRBV7-9 to TRBJ2-2, with D unclear. The germline V gene has CDR1 SEHNR and CDR2 FQNEAQ (reference sequence). Deletions cut 3 bases from V and 6 bases from J, with 8 bases between. The CDR3 is 13 amino acids. Here the CDR3 reads CASSLTRSGELFF. The CDR3 DNA reads as TGTGCCAGCAGCTTGACACGATCCGGGGAGCTGTTTTTT. Filled out from reference TRBV7-9 and TRBJ2-2, the complete variable domain reads DTGVSQNPRHKITKRGQNVTFRCDPISEHNRLYWYRQTLGQGPEFLTYFQNEAQLEKSRLLSDRFSAERPKGSFSTLEIQRTEQGDSAMYLCASSLTRSGELFFGEGSRLTVL.

The V gene is TRBV7-9, the J gene TRBJ2-1; 8 nucleotides align to TRBD1. Per the germline V gene, CDR1 is SEHNR and CDR2 is FQNEAQ (reference sequence). The CDR3 length is 17 residues. Trimming removed 6 bases from V and 6 bases from J; junction bases left unmatched: 16. CDR3 amino acids: CASSRSPGQVAGNEQFF. Written as DNA, the CDR3 is TGTGCCAGCAGTAGGTCGCCGGGACAGGTGGCGGGCAATGAGCAGTTCTTC.

This rearrangement joins TRBV11-2 to TRBJ1-6; perhaps TRBD1 as D (5 bases). Trimming cost V 2 bases and J 10 bases, with 18 bases left between them. The germline V gene encodes CDR1 SGHAT and CDR2 FQNNGV. The CDR3 spans 16 residues. DNA of the CDR3: TGTGCCAGCAGCTTACGGGCAGGGAATTCCCTATCACCCCTCCACTTT. Translated, it gives CASSLRAGNSLSPLHF.

DNA for the CDR3: TGTGCCAGCAGTTTAAGGGCGGGCCTGGGGTCCTACGAGCAGTACTTC. It yields the protein CASSLRAGLGSYEQYF. The V and J genes are TRBV27 and TRBJ2-7, with D perhaps matching TRBD2 (5 bases). Germline V lookup: CDR1 MNHEY, CDR2 SMNVEV (reference sequence). CDR3 length: 16 amino acids. V was trimmed by 2 bases and J by 1 base, leaving 15 bases between them.

The V call is TRBV6-5, the J call TRBJ1-6; TRBD1 might be the D (5 bases). V gave up 8 bases and J gave up 1 base, with 12 bases separating them. CDR1 is MNHEY and CDR2 is SVGAGI in the germline V gene. This CDR3 spans 15 amino acids. CDR3 sequence reads: CASGLGRSYNSPLHF. CDR3 bases: TGTGCCAGCGGGCTGGGGCGTTCCTATAATTCACCCCTCCACTTT.

The chain is built from TRBV6-6 and TRBJ2-2; TRBD2 agrees at 8 bases. V was clipped by 2 bases and J by 7 bases; unmatched bases: 9. CDR1 is MNHNY, CDR2 SVGAGI, per germline (reference sequence). This CDR3 has 16 amino acids. Here the CDR3 reads CASSYDGSGIGGELFF. DNA for the CDR3: TGTGCCAGCAGTTACGATGGTAGCGGGATAGGCGGGGAGCTGTTTTTT.

V gene TRBV4-2 combines with J gene TRBJ2-7; D is unclear. Germline CDR1 LGHNA, CDR2 YNFKEQ. Trimming stripped 0 bases from V and 0 bases from J, with 9 bases between. This CDR3 region has 15 residues. The CDR3 loop is CASSQDNSASYEQYF. In DNA, the CDR3 is TGTGCCAGCAGCCAAGATAATTCAGCCTCCTACGAGCAGTACTTC.

The chain recombines TRBV28 with TRBJ2-5; D is tentatively TRBD1 or TRBD2 (5 bases each). Trimming took off 3 bases at V and 5 bases at J, with 16 bases between the two ends. The germline V gene has CDR1 MDHEN and CDR2 SYDVKM. The CDR3 is made up of 15 amino acids. CDR3 DNA: TGTGCCAGCAGTTTTCACCCGGGGCGCGTTGAGACCCAGTACTTC. Amino acid sequence: CASSFHPGRVETQYF.

Only one count was recorded for this clone. The V and J genes are TRBV5-1 and TRBJ2-3; 8 nucleotides line up with TRBD2. The J segment lost 4 bases and the V segment lost 3 bases, leaving 1 base of the junction unmatched. Looked up from germline, CDR1 is SGHRS and CDR2 is YFSETQ. The CDR3 loop spans 13 amino acids. In DNA, the CDR3 is TGCGCCAGCAGCTCCGGGGGGGCAGATACGCAGTATTTT. Encoded protein: CASSSGGADTQYF. Based on the CDR3 plus reference TRBV5-1 and TRBJ2-3, the full variable domain is KAGVTQTPRYLIKTRGQQVTLSCSPISGHRSVSWYQQTPGQGLQFLFEYFSETQRNKGNFPGRFSGRQFSNSRSEMNVSTLELGDSALYLCASSSGGADTQYFGPGTRLTVL.

The CDR3 loop is CASKGPEFNEQFF. The CDR3 coding sequence is TGTGCCAGCAAGGGGCCAGAGTTCAATGAGCAGTTCTTC. The chain couples TRBV27 to TRBJ2-1, with D possibly being TRBD1 (5 bases). Trimming stripped 7 bases from V and 6 bases from J, with 13 bases between. CDR3 length: 13 amino acids. CDR1 is MNHEY and CDR2 is SMNVEV in the germline V gene (reference sequence).

This clone appeared a single time. The chain has TRBV15 and TRBJ1-1; D perhaps matches TRBD1 (5 bases). The CDR3 is made up of 15 amino acids. Germline CDR1 and CDR2: LNHNV and YYDKDF (reference sequence). Between the trimmed V and J ends, which lost 5 bases and 5 bases, there was a span of 18 bases. The CDR3 sequence is CATSSSSRVETEAFF. CDR3 nucleotides: TGTGCCACCAGCTCTTCGTCCAGGGTAGAGACTGAAGCTTTCTTT.

The V and J genes are TRBV4-1 and TRBJ2-1; a weak D match, TRBD1 (5 bases). This CDR3 contains 14 residues. CDR1 and CDR2 (germline): MGHRA, YSYEKL. V gave up 1 base and J gave up 9 bases, with 13 bases separating them. CDR3 sequence reads: CASSQVPQGSEQFF. The CDR3 nucleotides read TGCGCCAGCAGCCAAGTCCCCCAGGGCAGTGAGCAGTTCTTC.

The CDR3 DNA sequence: TGCAGCGTTCCCGAGGCCACGTATTCACCCCTCCACTTT. Residues: CSVPEATYSPLHF. This chain uses TRBV29-1 with TRBJ1-6; D gene unclear. The CDR3 consists of 13 residues. Trimming pared 5 bases from V and 8 bases from J, leaving 13 bases between. The germline V gene encodes CDR1 SQVTM and CDR2 ANQGSEA. Together with reference TRBV29-1 and TRBJ1-6, the CDR3 gives the full variable domain: SAVISQKPSRDICQRGTSLTIQCQVDSQVTMMFWYRQQPGQSLTLIATANQGSEATYESGFVIDKFPISRPNLTFSTLTVSNMSPEDSSIYLCSVPEATYSPLHFGNGTRLTVT.